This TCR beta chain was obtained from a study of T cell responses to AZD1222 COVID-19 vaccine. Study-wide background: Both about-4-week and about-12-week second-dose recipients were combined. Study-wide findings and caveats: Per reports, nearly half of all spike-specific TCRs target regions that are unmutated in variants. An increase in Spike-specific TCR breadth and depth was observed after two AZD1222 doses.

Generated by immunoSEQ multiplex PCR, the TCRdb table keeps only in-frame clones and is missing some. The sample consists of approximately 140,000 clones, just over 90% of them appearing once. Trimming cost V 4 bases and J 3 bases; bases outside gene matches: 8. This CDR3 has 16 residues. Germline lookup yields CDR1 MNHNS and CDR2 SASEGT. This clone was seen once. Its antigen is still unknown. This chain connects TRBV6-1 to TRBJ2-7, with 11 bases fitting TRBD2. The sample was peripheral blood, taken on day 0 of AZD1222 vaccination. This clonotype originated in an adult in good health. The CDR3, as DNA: TGTGCCAGCAGTGGAGGGACTAGCGGATTCATCTACGAGCAGTACTTC. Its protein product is CASSGGTSGFIYEQYF.